The rows below give T cell receptor beta chains drawn from one sample of a study of regulatory T cells in long-lasting Graves disease. TCRdb re-derived calls from the multiplex PCR reads in MiXCR, one entry per CDR3 protein. The sample carries fewer than 500,000 distinct CDR3 sequences, roughly 15% recorded once. These data also featured in a second study, about T cells in Graves' hyperthyroidism and ophthalmopathy.

Source: peripheral blood mononuclear cells (PBMCs), taken at new diagnosis, from a patient treated with antithyroid drugs. The receptor set was obtained from a man between 35 and 55 years old with Graves disease. Each CDR3 is given without its conserved first and last residue. Some rows mark clone size as missing; the rest say once, few, many or name a class of expanded clone.

cdr3_aa,v_call,j_call,clone_size
ASRVDRAATNYGYT,TRBV28,TRBJ1-2,many
ASSLSIKGWNEQF,TRBV27,TRBJ2-1,NA
ATSDGTGNTGELF,TRBV24-1,TRBJ2-2,NA
ASTASGRLDTQY,TRBV6-2/TRBV6-3,TRBJ2-3,NA
ASRPGLLGNQPQH,TRBV27,TRBJ1-5,NA
AISGGISGRPSTDTQY,TRBV10-3,TRBJ2-3,NA
ASTPGQGSEKLF,TRBV6-2/TRBV6-3,TRBJ1-4,many
SAGRGTYEQY,TRBV29-1,TRBJ2-7,few
SAVTGSYEQY,TRBV29-1,TRBJ2-7,few
ASSLAQGALSEQF,TRBV27,TRBJ2-1,NA
ASSLATGARSNEQF,TRBV5-1,TRBJ2-1,many
ASSFSGRVSSTDTQY,TRBV27,TRBJ2-3,NA
ASSIDRRLTSTDTQY,TRBV19,TRBJ2-3,many
ASSQAGGTLYEQY,TRBV14,TRBJ2-7,few
SVGVDGTDTQY,TRBV29-1,TRBJ2-3,many
ASSIRGDTGELF,TRBV19,TRBJ2-2,NA
ASSLGGQTGELF,TRBV7-3,TRBJ2-2,many
ASSGQTTRNQY,TRBV9,TRBJ2-5,few
ASGRSGRAKDTQY,TRBV12-3/TRBV12-4,TRBJ2-3,NA
ASSLPTSATDTQY,TRBV5-1,TRBJ2-3,many
ASSLLVGGSWALH,TRBV28,TRBJ1-6,NA
ASSEGPLVPAEAF,TRBV10-2,TRBJ1-1,many
SAGDRGPTGTQY,TRBV20-1,TRBJ2-5,many
ASIPGREETQY,TRBV5-5,TRBJ2-5,few
ASSPTGGLSGTEAF,TRBV18,TRBJ1-1,many
ASSQDRAENYGYT,TRBV4-2,TRBJ1-2,few
ASGSLGPSSYEQY,TRBV28,TRBJ2-7,many
AISESGGRSTDTQY,TRBV10-3,TRBJ2-3,NA
ASSPTGEHEQF,TRBV7-3,TRBJ2-1,NA
ASSRDKAYGYT,TRBV2,TRBJ1-2,many
ASSLAGWTDTQY,TRBV11-2,TRBJ2-3,many
SAPRRDHEQY,TRBV20-1,TRBJ2-7,many